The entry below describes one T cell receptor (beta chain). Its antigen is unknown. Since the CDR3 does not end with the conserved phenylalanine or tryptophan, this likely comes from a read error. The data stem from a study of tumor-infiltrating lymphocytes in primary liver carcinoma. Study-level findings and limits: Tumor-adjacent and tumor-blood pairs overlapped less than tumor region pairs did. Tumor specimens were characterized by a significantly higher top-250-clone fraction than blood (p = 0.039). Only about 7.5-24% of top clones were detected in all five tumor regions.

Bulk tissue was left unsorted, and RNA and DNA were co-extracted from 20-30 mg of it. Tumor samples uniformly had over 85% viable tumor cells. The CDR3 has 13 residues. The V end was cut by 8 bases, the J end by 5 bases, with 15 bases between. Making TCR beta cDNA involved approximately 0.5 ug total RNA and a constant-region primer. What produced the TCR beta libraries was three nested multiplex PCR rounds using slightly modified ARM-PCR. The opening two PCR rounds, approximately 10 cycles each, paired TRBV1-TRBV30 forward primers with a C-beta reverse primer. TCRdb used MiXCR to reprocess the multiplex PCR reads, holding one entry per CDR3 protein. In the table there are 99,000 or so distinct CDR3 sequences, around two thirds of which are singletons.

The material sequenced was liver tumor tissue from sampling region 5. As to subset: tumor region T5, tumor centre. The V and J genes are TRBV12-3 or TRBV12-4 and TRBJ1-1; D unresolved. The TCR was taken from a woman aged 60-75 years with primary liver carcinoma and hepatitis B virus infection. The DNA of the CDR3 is TGTGCCAGCGTTGTGGTGGCGGGAACTGAAGCTTTCTGT. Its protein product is CASVVVAGTEAFC.